Included here is one T cell receptor (beta chain) sequence, with context. Its antigen is unknown. Whenever a sample was processed, at least 6.5 million PBMCs were isolated. Combining a sample-barcoded 5' primer with a J-beta primer mix, a second PCR ran for about 6 to 12 cycles. One entry per CDR3 protein, called by TCRdb with MiXCR from the 5' RACE reads. The sample contains roughly 1,800,000 distinct CDR3 sequences, around half of which appear only once. This specimen belongs to a study of blood T cells in healthy people across ages. General study points: Higher diversity, along with more naive CD4+ cells, distinguished long-lived donors from aged donors. Age advanced and TCR beta diversity per million T cells fell, roughly linearly.

The CDR3 extends over 16 amino acids. The junction had 13 bases not matched to a gene; V was cut back by 8 bases and J by 2 bases. Germline CDR1 is MNHEY and CDR2 is SVGEGT. The sequencing input was blood. This chain joins TRBV6-2 or TRBV6-3 and TRBJ2-7; 9 bases are a match to TRBD1. The receptor was isolated from a woman in her thirties or forties in good health. The CDR3 DNA sequence: TGTGCCAGCTTGCTTACCGGGACAGGGAGGACCTACGAGCAGTACTTC. This encodes CASLLTGTGRTYEQYF.